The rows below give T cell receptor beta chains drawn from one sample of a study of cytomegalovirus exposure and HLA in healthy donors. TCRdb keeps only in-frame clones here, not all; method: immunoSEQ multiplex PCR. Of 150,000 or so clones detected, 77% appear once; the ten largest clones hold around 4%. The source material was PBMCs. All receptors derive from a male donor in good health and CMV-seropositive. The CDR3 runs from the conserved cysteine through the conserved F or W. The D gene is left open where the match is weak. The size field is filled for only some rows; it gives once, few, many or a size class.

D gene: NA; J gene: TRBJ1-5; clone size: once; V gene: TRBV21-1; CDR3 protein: CASPDAVQPQHF; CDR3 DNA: TGTGCCAGCCCCGATGCGGTACAGCCCCAGCATTTT
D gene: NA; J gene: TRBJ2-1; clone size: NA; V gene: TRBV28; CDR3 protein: CASSLGDTPINEQFF; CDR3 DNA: TGTGCCAGCAGTTTAGGGGACACCCCTATCAATGAGCAGTTCTTC
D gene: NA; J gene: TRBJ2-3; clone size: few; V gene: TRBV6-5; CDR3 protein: CASRVLGPTDTQYF; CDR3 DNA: TGTGCCAGCAGGGTTCTAGGTCCCACAGATACGCAGTATTTT
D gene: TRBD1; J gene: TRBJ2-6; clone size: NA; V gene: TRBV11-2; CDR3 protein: CASRSGRQGTFGANVLTF; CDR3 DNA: TGTGCCAGCAGGTCGGGCAGACAGGGTACCTTTGGGGCCAACGTCCTGACTTTC
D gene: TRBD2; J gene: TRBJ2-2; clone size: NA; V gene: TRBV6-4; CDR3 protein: CASSTLAGVTNTGELFF; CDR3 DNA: TGTGCCAGCAGTACACTAGCGGGGGTTACGAACACCGGGGAGCTGTTTTTT
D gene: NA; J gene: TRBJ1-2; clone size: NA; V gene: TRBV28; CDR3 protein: CASTPKAGWNYGYTF; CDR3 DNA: TGTGCCAGCACTCCAAAGGCGGGGTGGAACTATGGCTACACCTTC
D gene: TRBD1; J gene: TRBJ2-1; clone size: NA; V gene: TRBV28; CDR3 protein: CASIRLKDRSYNEQFF; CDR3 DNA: TGTGCCAGCATTCGCCTGAAGGACAGGTCCTACAATGAGCAGTTCTTC
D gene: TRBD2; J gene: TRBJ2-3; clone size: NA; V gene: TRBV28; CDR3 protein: CASSWGSGGPDTQYF; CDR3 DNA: TGTGCCAGCAGTTGGGGAAGCGGGGGCCCAGATACGCAGTATTTT
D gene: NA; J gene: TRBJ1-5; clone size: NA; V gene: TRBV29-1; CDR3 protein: CSASGSNQPQHF; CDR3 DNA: TGCAGCGCGTCCGGGAGCAATCAGCCCCAGCATTTT
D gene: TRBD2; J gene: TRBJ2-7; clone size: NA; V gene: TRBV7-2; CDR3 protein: CASSLLAGQSSYEQYF; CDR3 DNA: TGTGCCAGCAGCTTACTAGCGGGCCAGAGCTCCTACGAGCAGTACTTC
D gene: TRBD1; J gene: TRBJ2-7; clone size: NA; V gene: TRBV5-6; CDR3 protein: CASSYQGADEQYF; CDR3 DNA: TGTGCCAGCAGCTACCAGGGGGCTGACGAGCAGTACTTC
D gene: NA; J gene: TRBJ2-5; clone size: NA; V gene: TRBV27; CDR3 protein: CASSFPGSPSGETQYF; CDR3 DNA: TGTGCCAGCAGTTTCCCGGGGAGTCCATCAGGAGAGACCCAGTACTTC
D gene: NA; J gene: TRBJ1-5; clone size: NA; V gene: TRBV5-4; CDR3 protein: CASSSGTGKSQPQHF; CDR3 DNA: TGTGCCAGCAGCTCGGGTACAGGGAAGAGTCAGCCCCAGCATTTT
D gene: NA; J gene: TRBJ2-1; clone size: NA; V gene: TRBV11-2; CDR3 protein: CASSSNKPSDSYNEQFF; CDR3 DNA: TGTGCCAGCAGCTCCAACAAGCCTAGCGACTCCTACAATGAGCAGTTCTTC
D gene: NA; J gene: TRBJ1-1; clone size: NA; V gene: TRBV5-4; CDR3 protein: CASSTFSGTDKGGEAFF; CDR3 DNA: TGTGCCAGCAGCACCTTTTCCGGGACGGACAAGGGAGGTGAAGCTTTCTTT
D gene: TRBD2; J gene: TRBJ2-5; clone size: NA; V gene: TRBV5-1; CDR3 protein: CASSPVGLAYQETQYF; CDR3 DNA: TGCGCCAGCAGCCCTGTGGGACTAGCGTACCAAGAGACCCAGTACTTC